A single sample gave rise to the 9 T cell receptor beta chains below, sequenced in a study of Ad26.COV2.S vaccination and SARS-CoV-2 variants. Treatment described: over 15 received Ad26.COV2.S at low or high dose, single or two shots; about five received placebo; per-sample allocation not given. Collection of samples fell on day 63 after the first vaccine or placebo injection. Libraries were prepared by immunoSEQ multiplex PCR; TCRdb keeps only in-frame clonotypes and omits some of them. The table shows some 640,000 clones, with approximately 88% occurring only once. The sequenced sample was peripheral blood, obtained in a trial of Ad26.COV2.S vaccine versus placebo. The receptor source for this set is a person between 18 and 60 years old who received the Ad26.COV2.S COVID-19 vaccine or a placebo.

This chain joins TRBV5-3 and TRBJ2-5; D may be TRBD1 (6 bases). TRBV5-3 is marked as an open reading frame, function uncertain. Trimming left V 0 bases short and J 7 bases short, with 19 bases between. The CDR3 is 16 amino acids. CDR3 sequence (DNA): TGTGCCAGAAGCTTGGACAGGGTAACTAATTTTGGGACCCAGTACTTC. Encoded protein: CARSLDRVTNFGTQYF.

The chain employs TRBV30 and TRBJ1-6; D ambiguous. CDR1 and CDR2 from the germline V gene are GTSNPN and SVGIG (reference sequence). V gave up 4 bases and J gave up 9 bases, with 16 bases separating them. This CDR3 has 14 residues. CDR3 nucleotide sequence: TGTGCCTGGACCCGGGTCCCCTCGGGTTCACCCCTCCACTTT. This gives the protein CAWTRVPSGSPLHF.

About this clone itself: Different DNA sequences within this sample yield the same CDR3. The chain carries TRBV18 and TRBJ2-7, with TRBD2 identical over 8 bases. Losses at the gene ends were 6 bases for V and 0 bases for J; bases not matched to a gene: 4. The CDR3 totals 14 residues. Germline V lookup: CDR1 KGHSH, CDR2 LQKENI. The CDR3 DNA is TGTGCCAGCTCTCGGGAGGGGAGCTCCTACGAGCAGTACTTC. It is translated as CASSREGSSYEQYF.

The CDR3 DNA is TGTGCCAGCAGGGGGTTACAGGGAATCTCCTACGAGCAGTACTTC. Encoded protein: CASRGLQGISYEQYF. The chain is built from TRBV6-5 and TRBJ2-7; a weak D match, TRBD1 (6 bases). The CDR3 has 15 residues. V gave up 6 bases and J gave up 0 bases, with 15 bases separating them. Germline CDR1 is MNHEY and CDR2 is SVGAGI.

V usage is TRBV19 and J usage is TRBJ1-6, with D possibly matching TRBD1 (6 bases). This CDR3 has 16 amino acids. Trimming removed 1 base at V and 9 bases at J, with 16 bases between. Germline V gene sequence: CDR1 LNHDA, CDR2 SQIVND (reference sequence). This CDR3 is CASSIGTGMRSSPLHF. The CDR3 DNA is TGTGCCAGTAGTATAGGAACAGGGATGAGATCTTCACCCCTCCACTTT.

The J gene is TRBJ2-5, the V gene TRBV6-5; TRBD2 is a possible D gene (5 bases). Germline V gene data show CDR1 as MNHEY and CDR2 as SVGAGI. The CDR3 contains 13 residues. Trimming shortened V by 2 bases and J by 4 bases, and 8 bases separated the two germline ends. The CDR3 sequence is CASSYGGLETQYF. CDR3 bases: TGTGCCAGCAGTTACGGAGGCTTAGAGACCCAGTACTTC.

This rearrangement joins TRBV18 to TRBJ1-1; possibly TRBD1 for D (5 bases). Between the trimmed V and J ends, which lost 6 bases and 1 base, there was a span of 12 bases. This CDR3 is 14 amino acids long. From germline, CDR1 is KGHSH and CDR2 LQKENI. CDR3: CASSRSQGNTEAFF. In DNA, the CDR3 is TGTGCCAGCTCCCGGAGCCAGGGGAACACTGAAGCTTTCTTT.

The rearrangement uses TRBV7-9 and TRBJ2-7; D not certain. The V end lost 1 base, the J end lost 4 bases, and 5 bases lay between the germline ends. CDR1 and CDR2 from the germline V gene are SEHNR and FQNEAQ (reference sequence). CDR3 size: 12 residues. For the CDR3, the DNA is TGTGCCAGCAGCTTAGTTCAGTACGAGCAGTACTTC. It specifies CASSLVQYEQYF.

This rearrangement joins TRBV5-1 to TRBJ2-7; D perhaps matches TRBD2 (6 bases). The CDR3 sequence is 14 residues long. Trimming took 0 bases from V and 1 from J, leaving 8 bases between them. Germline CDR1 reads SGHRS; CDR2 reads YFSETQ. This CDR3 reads CASSLGEVSYEQYF. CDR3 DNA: TGCGCCAGCAGCTTGGGGGAGGTGTCCTACGAGCAGTACTTC.